This TCR beta chain was captured by sequencing in a study of response to subunit inactivated influenza vaccine. The germline V and J ends were trimmed by 8 bases and 1 base, with 11 bases remaining between them. Germline V gene sequence: CDR1 LGHDT, CDR2 YNNKEL (reference sequence). There are 13 residues in the CDR3. A word on this clonotype: The target antigen is unknown.

General study results and limits: That few new T cells are recruited by each seasonal influenza vaccination was the authors' suggestion.

TCRdb processed the RT-PCR reads anew with MiXCR; each CDR3 protein has one entry. This table has just under 550,000 distinct CDR3 sequences, under 25% appearing once. The same sample was also used in a study of T cells expressing NK-cell markers. That study reports: For TCR beta, cDNA was produced by 5'RACE template switching with UMIs. Seven sequenced donors out of eight were HCMV-seropositive, one seronegative. Among several donors, these clonotypes also ranked first in the CD3+CD56-NKG2C+ fraction. Expanded clones of NKG2C+ T cells had an unclear HCMV specificity.

This chain connects TRBV3-1 to TRBJ1-1; D is undetermined. This specimen consisted of CD4+ T cells sorted from PBMCs, obtained roughly 13 days after vaccination. This TCR derives from a man between 45 and 60 years old who received an inactivated influenza vaccine. The DNA for the CDR3 is TGTGCCAGCCAAAATCGACCGAACACTGAAGCTTTCTTT. Translation gives CASQNRPNTEAFF.